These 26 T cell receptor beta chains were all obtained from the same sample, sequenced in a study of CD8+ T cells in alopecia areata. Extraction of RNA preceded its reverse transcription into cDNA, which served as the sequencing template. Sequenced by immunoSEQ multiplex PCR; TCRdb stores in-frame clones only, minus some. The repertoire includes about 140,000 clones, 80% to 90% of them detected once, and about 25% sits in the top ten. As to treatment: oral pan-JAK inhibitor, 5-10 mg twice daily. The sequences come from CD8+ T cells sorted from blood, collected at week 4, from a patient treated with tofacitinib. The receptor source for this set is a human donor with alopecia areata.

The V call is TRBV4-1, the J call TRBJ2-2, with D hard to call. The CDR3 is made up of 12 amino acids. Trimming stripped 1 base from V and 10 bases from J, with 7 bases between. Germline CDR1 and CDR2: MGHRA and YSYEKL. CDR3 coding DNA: TGCGCCAGCAGCCAAGCGGGCCCGGAGCTGTTTTTT. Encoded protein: CASSQAGPELFF.

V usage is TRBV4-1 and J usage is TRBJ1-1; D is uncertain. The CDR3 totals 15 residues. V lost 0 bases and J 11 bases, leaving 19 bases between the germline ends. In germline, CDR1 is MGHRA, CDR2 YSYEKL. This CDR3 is CASSQDRSELRWAFF. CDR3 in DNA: TGCGCCAGCAGCCAAGATCGATCGGAACTTAGGTGGGCTTTCTTT.

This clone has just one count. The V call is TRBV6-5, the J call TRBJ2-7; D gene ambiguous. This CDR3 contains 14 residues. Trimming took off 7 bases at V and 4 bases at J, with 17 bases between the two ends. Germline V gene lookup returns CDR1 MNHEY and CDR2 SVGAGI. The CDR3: CASKLAAGFYEQYF. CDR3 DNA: TGTGCCAGCAAGCTGGCCGCCGGTTTTTACGAGCAGTACTTC.

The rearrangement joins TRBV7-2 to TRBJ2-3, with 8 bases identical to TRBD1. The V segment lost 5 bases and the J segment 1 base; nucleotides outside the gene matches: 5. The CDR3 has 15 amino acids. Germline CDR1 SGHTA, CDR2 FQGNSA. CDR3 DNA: TGTGCCAGCAGCCTGGACAGGGTCCGCACAGATACGCAGTATTTT. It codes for CASSLDRVRTDTQYF.

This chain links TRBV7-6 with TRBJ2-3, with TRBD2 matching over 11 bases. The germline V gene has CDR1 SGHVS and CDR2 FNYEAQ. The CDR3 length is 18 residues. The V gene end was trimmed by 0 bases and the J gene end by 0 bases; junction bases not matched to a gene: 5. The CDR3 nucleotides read TGTGCCAGCAGCTTAGCTGGGGGACTAGCGGCTAGCACAGATACGCAGTATTTT. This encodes CASSLAGGLAASTDTQYF.

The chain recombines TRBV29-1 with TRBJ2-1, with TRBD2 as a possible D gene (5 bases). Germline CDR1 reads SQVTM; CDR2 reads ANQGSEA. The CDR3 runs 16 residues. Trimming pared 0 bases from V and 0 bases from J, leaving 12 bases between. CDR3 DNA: TGCAGCGTTGAAGATGGAGCGGTAAGCTCCTACAATGAGCAGTTCTTC. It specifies CSVEDGAVSSYNEQFF.

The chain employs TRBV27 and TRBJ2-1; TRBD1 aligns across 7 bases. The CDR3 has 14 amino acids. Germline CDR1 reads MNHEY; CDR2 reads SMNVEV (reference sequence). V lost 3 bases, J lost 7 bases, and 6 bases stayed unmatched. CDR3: CASSFDRAGNEQFF. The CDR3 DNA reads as TGTGCCAGCAGTTTCGACAGGGCGGGTAATGAGCAGTTCTTC.

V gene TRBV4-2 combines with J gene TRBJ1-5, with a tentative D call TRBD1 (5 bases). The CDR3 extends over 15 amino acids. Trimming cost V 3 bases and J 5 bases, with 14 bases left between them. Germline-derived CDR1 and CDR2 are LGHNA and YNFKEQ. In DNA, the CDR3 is TGTGCCAGCAGCCACCAACTCGACAGCGATCAGCCCCAGCATTTT. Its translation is CASSHQLDSDQPQHF.

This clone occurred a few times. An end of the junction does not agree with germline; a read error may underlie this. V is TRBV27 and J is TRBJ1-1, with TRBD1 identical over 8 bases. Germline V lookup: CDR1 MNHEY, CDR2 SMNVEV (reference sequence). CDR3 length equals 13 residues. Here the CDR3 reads CAISGGTGTEAFF. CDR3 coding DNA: TGTGCCATCAGTGGAGGGACAGGCACTGAAGCTTTCTTT.

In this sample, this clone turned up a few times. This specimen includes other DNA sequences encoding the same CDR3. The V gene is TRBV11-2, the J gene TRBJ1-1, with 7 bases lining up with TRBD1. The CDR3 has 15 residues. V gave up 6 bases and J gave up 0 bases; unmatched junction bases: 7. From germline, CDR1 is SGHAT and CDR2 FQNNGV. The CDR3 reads CASSPRQGLNTEAFF. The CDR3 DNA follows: TGTGCCAGCAGTCCTCGACAGGGCTTGAACACTGAAGCTTTCTTT.

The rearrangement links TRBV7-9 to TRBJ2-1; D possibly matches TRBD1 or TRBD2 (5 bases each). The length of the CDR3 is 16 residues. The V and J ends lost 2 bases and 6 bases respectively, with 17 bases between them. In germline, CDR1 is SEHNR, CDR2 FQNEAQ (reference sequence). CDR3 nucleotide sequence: TGTGCCAGCAGCTTATATGGGGACCCCCCTCGCAATGAGCAGTTCTTC. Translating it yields CASSLYGDPPRNEQFF.

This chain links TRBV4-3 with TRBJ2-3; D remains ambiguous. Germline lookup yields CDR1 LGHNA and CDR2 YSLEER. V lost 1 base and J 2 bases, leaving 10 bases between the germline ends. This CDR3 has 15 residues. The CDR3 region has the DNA TGCGCCAGCAGCCAAGCCTGGGCGAACACAGATACGCAGTATTTT. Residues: CASSQAWANTDTQYF.

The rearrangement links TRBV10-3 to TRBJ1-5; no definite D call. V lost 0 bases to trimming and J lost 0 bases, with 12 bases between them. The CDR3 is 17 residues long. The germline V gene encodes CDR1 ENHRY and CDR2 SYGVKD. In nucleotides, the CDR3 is TGTGCCATCAGTGAGTCGAACAGCTTTTATAGCAATCAGCCCCAGCATTTT. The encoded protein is CAISESNSFYSNQPQHF.

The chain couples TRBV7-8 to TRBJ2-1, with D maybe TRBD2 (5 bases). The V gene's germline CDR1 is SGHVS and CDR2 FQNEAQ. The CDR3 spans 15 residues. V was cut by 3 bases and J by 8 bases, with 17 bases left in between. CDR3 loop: CASSFTRGPPDEQFF. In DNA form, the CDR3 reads TGTGCCAGCAGCTTCACCCGGGGTCCCCCGGATGAGCAGTTCTTC. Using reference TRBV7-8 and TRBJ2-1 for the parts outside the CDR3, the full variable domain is GAGVSQSPRYKVAKRGQDVALRCDPISGHVSLFWYQQALGQGPEFLTYFQNEAQLDKSGLPSDRFFAERPEGSVSTLKIQRTQQEDSAVYLCASSFTRGPPDEQFFGPGTRLTVL.

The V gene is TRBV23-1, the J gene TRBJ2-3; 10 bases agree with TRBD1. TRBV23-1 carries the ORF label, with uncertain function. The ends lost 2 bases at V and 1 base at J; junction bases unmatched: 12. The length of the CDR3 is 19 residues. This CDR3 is CASSQPEGATGGGTDTQYF. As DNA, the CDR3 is TGCGCCAGCAGTCAACCGGAAGGCGCGACAGGGGGCGGCACAGATACGCAGTATTTT.

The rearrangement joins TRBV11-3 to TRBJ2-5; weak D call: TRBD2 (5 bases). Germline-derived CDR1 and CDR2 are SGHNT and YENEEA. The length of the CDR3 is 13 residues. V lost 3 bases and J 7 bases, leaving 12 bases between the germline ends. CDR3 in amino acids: CASSFLFGGTQYF. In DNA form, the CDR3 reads TGTGCCAGCAGCTTCTTGTTCGGAGGGACCCAGTACTTC.

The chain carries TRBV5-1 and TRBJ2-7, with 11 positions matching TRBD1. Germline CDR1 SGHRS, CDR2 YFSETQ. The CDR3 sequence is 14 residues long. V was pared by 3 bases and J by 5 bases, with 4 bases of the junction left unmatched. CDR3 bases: TGCGCCAGCAGCTCGGGACAGGGGGTCGACGAGCAGTACTTC. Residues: CASSSGQGVDEQYF.

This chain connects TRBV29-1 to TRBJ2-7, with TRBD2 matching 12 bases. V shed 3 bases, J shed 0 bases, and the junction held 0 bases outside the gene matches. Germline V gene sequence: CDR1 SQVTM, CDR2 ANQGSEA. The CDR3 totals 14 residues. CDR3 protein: CSVETSGGSYEQYF. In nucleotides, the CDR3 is TGCAGCGTTGAGACTAGCGGGGGCTCCTACGAGCAGTACTTC.

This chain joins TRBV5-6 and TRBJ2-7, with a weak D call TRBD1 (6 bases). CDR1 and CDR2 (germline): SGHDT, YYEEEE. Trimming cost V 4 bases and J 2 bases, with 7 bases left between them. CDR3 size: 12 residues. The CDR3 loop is CASSRTAYEQYF. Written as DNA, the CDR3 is TGTGCCAGCAGCCGGACAGCCTACGAGCAGTACTTC.

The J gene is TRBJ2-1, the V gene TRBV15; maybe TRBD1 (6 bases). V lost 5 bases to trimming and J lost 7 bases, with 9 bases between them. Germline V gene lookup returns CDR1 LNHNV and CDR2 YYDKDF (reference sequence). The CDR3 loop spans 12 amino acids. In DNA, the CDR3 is TGTGCCACCAGCTGGACAGAGAATGAGCAGTTCTTC. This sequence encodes CATSWTENEQFF.

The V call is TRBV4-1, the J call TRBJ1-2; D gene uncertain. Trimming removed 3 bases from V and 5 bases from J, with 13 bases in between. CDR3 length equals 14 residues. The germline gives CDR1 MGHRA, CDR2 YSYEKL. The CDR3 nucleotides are TGCGCCAGCAGCCACCTACTAGCGGTTTATGGCTACACCTTC. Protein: CASSHLLAVYGYTF.

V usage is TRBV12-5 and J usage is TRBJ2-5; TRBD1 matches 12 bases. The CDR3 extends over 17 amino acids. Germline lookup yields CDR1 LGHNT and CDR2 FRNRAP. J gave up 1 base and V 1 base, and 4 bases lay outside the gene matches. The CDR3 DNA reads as TGTGCTAGTGGTTTGGGGGGACAGGGGGCTTTCCAAGAGACCCAGTACTTC. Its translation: CASGLGGQGAFQETQYF. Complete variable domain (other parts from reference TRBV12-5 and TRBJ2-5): DARVTQTPRHKVTEMGQEVTMRCQPILGHNTVFWYRQTMMQGLELLAYFRNRAPLDDSGMPKDRFSAEMPDATLATLKIQPSEPRDSAVYFCASGLGGQGAFQETQYFGPGTRLLVL.

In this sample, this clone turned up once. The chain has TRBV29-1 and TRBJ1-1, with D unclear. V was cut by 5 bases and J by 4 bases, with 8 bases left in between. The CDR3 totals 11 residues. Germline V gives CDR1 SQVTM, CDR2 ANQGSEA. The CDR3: CSVIEGTEAFF. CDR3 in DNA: TGCAGCGTTATTGAGGGCACTGAAGCTTTCTTT.

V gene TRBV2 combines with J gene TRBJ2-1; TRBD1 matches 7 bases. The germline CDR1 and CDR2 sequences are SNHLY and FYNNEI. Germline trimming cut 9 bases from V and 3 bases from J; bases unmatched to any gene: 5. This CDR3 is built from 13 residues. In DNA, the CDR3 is TGTGCCAGTTCCGGGACAGACTACAATGAGCAGTTCTTC. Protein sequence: CASSGTDYNEQFF.

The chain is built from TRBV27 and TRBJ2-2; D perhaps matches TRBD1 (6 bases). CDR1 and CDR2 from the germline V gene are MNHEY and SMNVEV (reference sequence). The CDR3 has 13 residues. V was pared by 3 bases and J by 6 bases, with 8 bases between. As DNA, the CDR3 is TGTGCCAGCAGTTTGACAGGTCCCGGGGAGCTGTTTTTT. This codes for CASSLTGPGELFF.

CDR3 loop: CASSEWTGVNEQFF. CDR3 DNA: TGCGCCAGCAGTGAGTGGACAGGGGTCAATGAGCAGTTCTTC. The chain carries TRBV10-2 and TRBJ2-1, with 9 bases identical to TRBD1. In germline, CDR1 is WSHSY, CDR2 SAAADI. The junction had 1 base not matched to a gene; V was cut back by 1 base and J by 6 bases. The CDR3 is made up of 14 amino acids.